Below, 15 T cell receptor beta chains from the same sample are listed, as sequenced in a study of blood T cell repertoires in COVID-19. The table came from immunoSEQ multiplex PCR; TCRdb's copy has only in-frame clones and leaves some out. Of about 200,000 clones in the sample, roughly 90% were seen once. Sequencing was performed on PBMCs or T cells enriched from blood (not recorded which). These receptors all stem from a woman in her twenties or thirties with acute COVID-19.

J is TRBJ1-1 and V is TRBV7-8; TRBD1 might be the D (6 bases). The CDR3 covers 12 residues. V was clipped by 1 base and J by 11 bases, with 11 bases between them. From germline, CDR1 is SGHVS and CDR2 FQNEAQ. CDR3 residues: CASSLEGGVAFF. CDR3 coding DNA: TGTGCCAGCAGCTTAGAGGGGGGGGTTGCTTTCTTT.

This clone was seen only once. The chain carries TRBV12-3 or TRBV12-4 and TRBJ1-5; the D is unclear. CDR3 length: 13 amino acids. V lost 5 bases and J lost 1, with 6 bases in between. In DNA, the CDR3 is TGTGCCAGCAGTACACAGAGCAATCAGCCCCAGCATTTT. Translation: CASSTQSNQPQHF.

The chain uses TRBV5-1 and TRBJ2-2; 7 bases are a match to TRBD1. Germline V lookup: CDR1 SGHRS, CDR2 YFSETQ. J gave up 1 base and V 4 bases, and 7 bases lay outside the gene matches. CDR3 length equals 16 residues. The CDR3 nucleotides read TGCGCCAGCAGCACCAACGGGACAGAGAACACCGGGGAGCTGTTTTTT. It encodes CASSTNGTENTGELFF.

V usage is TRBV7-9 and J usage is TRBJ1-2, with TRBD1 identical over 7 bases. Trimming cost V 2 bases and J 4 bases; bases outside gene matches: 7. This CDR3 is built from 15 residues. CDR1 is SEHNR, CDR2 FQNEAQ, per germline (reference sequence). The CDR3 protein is CASSLSLTGSYGYTF. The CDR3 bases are TGTGCCAGCAGCTTAAGCCTGACAGGGTCCTATGGCTACACCTTC.

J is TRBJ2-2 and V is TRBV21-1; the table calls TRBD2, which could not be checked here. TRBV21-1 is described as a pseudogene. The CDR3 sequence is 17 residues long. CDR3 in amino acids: CASSSKGWRYPSGELFF. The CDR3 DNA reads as TGTGCCAGCAGTAGCAAAGGGTGGAGGTACCCTAGCGGGGAGCTGTTTTTT.

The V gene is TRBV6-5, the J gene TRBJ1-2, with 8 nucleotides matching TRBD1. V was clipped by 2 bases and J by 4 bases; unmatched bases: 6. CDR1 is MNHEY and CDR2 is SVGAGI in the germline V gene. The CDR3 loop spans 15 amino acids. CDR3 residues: CASSYPGQGVYGYTF. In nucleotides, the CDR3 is TGTGCCAGCAGTTACCCCGGACAGGGTGTCTATGGCTACACCTTC.

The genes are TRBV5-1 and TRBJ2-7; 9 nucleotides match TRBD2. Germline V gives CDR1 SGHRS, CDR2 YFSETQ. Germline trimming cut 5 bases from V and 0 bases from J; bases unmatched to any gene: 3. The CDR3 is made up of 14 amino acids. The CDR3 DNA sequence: TGCGCCAGCAGTGGCGGGGGGGTCTCCTACGAGCAGTACTTC. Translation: CASSGGGVSYEQYF.

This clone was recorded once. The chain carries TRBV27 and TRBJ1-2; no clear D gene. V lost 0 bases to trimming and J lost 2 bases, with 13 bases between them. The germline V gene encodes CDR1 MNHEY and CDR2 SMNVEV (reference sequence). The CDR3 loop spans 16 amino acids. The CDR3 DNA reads TGTGCCAGCAGTTTATCTCTTCGAGGAGTAAACTATGGCTACACCTTC. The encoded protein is CASSLSLRGVNYGYTF.

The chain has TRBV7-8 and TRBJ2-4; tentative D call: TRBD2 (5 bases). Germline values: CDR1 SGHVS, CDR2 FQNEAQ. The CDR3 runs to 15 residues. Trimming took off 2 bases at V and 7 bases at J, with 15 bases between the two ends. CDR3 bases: TGTGCCAGCAGCTTACAAGTTAGGTCGGGGAACATTCAGTACTTC. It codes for CASSLQVRSGNIQYF.

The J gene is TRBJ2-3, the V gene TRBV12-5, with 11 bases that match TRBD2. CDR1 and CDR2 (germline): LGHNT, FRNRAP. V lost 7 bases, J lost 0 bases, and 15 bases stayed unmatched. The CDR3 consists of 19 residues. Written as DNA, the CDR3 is TGTGCTAGTGCCCTCGTTACTAGCGGGGGAGCCTATAGCACAGATACGCAGTATTTT. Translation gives CASALVTSGGAYSTDTQYF.

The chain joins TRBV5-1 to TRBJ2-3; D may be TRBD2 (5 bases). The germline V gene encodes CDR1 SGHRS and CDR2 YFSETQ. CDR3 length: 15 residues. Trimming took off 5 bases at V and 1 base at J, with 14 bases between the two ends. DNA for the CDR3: TGCGCCAGCAGTCCGGGAAGCGGCCGCACAGATACGCAGTATTTT. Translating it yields CASSPGSGRTDTQYF.

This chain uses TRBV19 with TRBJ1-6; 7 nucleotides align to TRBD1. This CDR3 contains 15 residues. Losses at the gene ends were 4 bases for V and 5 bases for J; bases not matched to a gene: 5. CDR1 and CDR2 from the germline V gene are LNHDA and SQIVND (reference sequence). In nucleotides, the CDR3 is TGTGCCAGTAGTACAGGACAGGTGAATAATTCACCCCTCCACTTT. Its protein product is CASSTGQVNNSPLHF.

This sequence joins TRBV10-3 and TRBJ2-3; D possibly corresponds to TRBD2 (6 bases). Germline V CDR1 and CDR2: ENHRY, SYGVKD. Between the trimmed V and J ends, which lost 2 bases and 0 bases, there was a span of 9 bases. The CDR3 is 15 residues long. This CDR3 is CAISEVGGSTDTQYF. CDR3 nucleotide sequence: TGTGCCATCAGTGAGGTGGGGGGTAGCACAGATACGCAGTATTTT.

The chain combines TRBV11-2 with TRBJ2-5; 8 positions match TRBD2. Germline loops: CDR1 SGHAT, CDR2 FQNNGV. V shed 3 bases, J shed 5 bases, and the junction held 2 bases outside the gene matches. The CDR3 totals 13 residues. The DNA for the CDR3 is TGTGCCAGCAGCTTCCCGGGGGGGGAGACCCAGTACTTC. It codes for CASSFPGGETQYF.

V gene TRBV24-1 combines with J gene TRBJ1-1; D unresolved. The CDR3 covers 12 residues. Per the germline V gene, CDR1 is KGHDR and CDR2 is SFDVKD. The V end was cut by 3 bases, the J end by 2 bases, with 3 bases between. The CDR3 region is CATSDPNTEAFF. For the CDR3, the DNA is TGTGCCACCAGTGATCCAAACACTGAAGCTTTCTTT.